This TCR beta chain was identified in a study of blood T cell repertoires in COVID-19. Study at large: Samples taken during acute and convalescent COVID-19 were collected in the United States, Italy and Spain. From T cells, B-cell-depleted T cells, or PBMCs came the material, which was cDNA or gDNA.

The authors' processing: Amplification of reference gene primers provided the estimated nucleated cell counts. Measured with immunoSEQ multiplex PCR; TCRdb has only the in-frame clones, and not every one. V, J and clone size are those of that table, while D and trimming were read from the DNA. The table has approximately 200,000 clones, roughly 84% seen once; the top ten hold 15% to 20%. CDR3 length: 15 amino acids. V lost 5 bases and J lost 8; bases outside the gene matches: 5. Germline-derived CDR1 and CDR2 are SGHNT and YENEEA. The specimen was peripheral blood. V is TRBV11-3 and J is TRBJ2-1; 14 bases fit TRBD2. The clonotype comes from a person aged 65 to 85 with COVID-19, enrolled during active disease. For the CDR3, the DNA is TGTGCCAGCAGCCTAGGGACTAGCGGGAGTTATGAGCAGTTCTTC. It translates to CASSLGTSGSYEQFF. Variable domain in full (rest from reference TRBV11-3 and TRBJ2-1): EAGVVQSPRYKIIEKKQPVAFWCNPISGHNTLYWYLQNLGQGPELLIRYENEEAVDDSQLPKDRFSAERLKGVDSTLKIQPAELGDSAVYLCASSLGTSGSYEQFFGPGTRLTVL.